The 21 T cell receptor beta chains listed next were all sequenced from one sample in a study of monozygotic twins with inflammatory bowel disease. TCRdb reworked the 5' RACE reads into one entry per CDR3 protein, no DNA. This sample's table has 350,000 to 550,000 distinct CDR3 sequences. Specimen: blood. The receptors derive from a human donor with ulcerative colitis or Crohn's disease, or a healthy co-twin of an affected twin (not recorded which).

This chain joins TRBV7-6 and TRBJ2-5; TCRdb lists TRBD1, though no DNA is available to test this call. Germline V CDR1 and CDR2: SGHVS, FNYEAQ. CDR3 size: 15 residues. CDR3 sequence reads: CASSLDGAGVETQYF.

This chain uses TRBV7-2 with TRBJ2-3; TCRdb gives TRBD1 as the D gene, but with no DNA this cannot be confirmed. The CDR3 runs 15 residues. Germline V gene sequence: CDR1 SGHTA, CDR2 FQGNSA. CDR3 in amino acids: CASSLGGLTQGTQYF.

J is TRBJ2-6 and V is TRBV7-2; lacking DNA, the TRBD1 call made by TCRdb goes unchecked. The CDR3 extends over 16 amino acids. Germline CDR1 SGHTA, CDR2 FQGNSA. The CDR3 is CASSLVQGAGANVLTF. Full variable domain (rest looked up from reference TRBV7-2 and TRBJ2-6): GAGVSQSPSNKVTEKGKDVELRCDPISGHTALYWYRQSLGQGLEFLIYFQGNSAPDKSGLPSDRFSAERTGGSVSTLTIQRTQQEDSAVYLCASSLVQGAGANVLTFGAGSRLTVL.

The chain couples TRBV7-2 to TRBJ1-2. CDR1 and CDR2 from the germline V gene are SGHTA and FQGNSA. This CDR3 has 14 amino acids. The CDR3 sequence: CASSLPPGYYGYTF.

V gene TRBV29-1 combines with J gene TRBJ1-1; checking the TCRdb D call of TRBD1 is not possible without DNA. CDR3 length equals 14 residues. Germline V gene data show CDR1 as SQVTM and CDR2 as ANQGSEA. The CDR3 region is CSVDRGGEYTEAFF.

The gene calls are TRBV29-1 and TRBJ2-1; as DNA is missing, the TRBD2 call by TCRdb cannot be tested. The CDR3 is 13 residues long. Per germline, CDR1 SQVTM and CDR2 ANQGSEA. CDR3 sequence reads: CSVDPTSGRFQFF.

V usage is TRBV7-9 and J usage is TRBJ2-3; TCRdb's assignment of TRBD1 cannot be checked, as there is no DNA. The CDR3 runs 15 residues. In germline, CDR1 is SEHNR, CDR2 FQNEAQ (reference sequence). This CDR3 reads CASSVSGGGVDTQYF.

The chain carries TRBV12-3 or TRBV12-4 and TRBJ1-1; TCRdb gives TRBD1 as the D gene, but with no DNA this cannot be confirmed. CDR3 length equals 13 residues. CDR3 sequence: CASSSWGNTEAFF.

J is TRBJ2-3 and V is TRBV4-1; TCRdb lists TRBD2, though no DNA is available to test this call. The CDR3 is 18 residues long. From germline, CDR1 is MGHRA and CDR2 YSYEKL. The CDR3 loop reads CASSQDGGGGAGTDTQYF.

The chain is built from TRBV7-2 and TRBJ1-2; absent DNA, TCRdb's TRBD1 call cannot be checked. Looked up from germline, CDR1 is SGHTA and CDR2 is FQGNSA. This CDR3 spans 15 amino acids. CDR3 loop: CASSLGFPGNYGYTF.

J is TRBJ2-1 and V is TRBV20-1; TCRdb designates TRBD2, a call that cannot be tested without DNA. The germline gives CDR1 DFQATT, CDR2 SNEGSKA (reference sequence). The CDR3 is 15 residues long. The CDR3 region is CSARGGVSRYNEQFF.

V and J are TRBV7-2 and TRBJ2-3; without DNA, the TCRdb call of TRBD1 cannot be checked. The CDR3 length is 15 residues. Germline CDR1 and CDR2: SGHTA and FQGNSA. CDR3 region: CASRQTGGFGDTQYF.

The chain couples TRBV5-5 to TRBJ2-3; TCRdb's D call, TRBD2, is unchecked because there is no DNA. Germline CDR1 SGHKS, CDR2 YYEKEE (reference sequence). The CDR3 loop spans 16 amino acids. CDR3 sequence: CASSKLAGDSTDTQYF.

The chain recombines TRBV12-3 or TRBV12-4 with TRBJ1-6; the D call from TCRdb, TRBD1, cannot be confirmed without DNA. The CDR3 is 14 residues long. The CDR3: CASSLGGGKSPLHF.

This chain connects TRBV4-1 to TRBJ1-4; TCRdb outputs TRBD1, but without DNA this stays unchecked. The CDR3 has 15 residues. The germline gives CDR1 MGHRA, CDR2 YSYEKL. The CDR3 protein is CASSLTGQFNEKLFF.

CDR3: CAISDNRGQAEAFF. The chain employs TRBV10-3 and TRBJ1-1; TCRdb proposes TRBD1, but this gene call is untestable without DNA. Germline V gene lookup returns CDR1 ENHRY and CDR2 SYGVKD. The CDR3 runs 14 residues.

This sequence joins TRBV28 and TRBJ2-2; the D gene TCRdb calls, TRBD1, cannot be checked with no DNA. Germline CDR1 and CDR2: MDHEN and SYDVKM. The length of the CDR3 is 15 residues. The CDR3 protein is CASSLYGGYTGELFF.

J is TRBJ2-1 and V is TRBV5-6; TCRdb selects TRBD1, and the lack of DNA leaves this call unchecked. Germline loops: CDR1 SGHDT, CDR2 YYEEEE. The CDR3 consists of 13 residues. The CDR3 spells CASSLSGTKWQFF.

The chain joins TRBV12-3 or TRBV12-4 to TRBJ1-4. The CDR3 spans 14 residues. CDR3 region: CASSLTTLNEKLFF.

The rearrangement joins TRBV20-1 to TRBJ2-3; TCRdb's assignment of TRBD1 cannot be checked, as there is no DNA. Germline V gives CDR1 DFQATT, CDR2 SNEGSKA (reference sequence). This CDR3 region has 14 residues. CDR3 sequence reads: CSAGGGGGGDTQYF.

The chain links TRBV7-2 to TRBJ2-3. This CDR3 has 17 residues. From germline, CDR1 is SGHTA and CDR2 FQGNSA. CDR3 loop: CASSLGRGLASTDTQYF.